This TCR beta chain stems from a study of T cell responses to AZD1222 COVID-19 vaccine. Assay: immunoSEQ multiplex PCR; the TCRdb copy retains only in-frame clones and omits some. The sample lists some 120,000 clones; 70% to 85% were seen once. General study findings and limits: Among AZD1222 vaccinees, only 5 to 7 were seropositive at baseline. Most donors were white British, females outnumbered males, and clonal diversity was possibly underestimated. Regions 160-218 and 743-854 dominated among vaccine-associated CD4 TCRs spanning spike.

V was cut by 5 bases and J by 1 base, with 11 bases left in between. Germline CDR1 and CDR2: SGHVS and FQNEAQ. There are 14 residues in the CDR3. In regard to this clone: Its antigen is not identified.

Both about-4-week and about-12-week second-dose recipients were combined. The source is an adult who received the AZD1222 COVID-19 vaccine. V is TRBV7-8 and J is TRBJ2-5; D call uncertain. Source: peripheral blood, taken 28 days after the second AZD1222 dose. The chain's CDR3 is CASSDEYFQETQYF. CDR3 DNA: TGTGCCAGCAGCGATGAGTATTTCCAAGAGACCCAGTACTTC. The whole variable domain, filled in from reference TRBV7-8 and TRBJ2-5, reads GAGVSQSPRYKVAKRGQDVALRCDPISGHVSLFWYQQALGQGPEFLTYFQNEAQLDKSGLPSDRFFAERPEGSVSTLKIQRTQQEDSAVYLCASSDEYFQETQYFGPGTRLLVL.